This T cell receptor beta chain derives from a study of tumor-infiltrating lymphocytes in localized non-small cell lung cancer. Study-wide context: The cohort mixed smokers and never-smokers, several histologies, and some post-neoadjuvant-chemotherapy samples.

This table comes from immunoSEQ multiplex PCR, and its TCRdb copy is limited to in-frame clones, with some not included. This repertoire shows roughly 7,000 clones, roughly three fifths found once; its top ten account for approximately 13%. Broader study findings: Different pieces of the same tissue were used for each assay. No T-cell fraction difference was seen between IM1 and IM2 tumors.

CDR3 length equals 12 residues. The germline gives CDR1 SQVTM, CDR2 ANQGSEA. The germline V and J ends were trimmed by 7 bases and 0 bases, with 9 bases remaining between them. Note on this clone: The antigen is undetermined.

The sequenced material came from uninvolved lung tissue not adjacent to the tumor. The chain uses TRBV29-1 and TRBJ1-1; D gene ambiguous. This TCR was recovered from a human donor with non-small cell lung cancer. CDR3: CSARGVNTEAFF. The CDR3 coding sequence is TGCAGCGCCCGGGGAGTGAACACTGAAGCTTTCTTT.